This record covers a single TCR beta chain. The antigen is undetermined. These data belong to a study of beta chain features in type 1 diabetes. Study background: Cell yields, gender and age were similar in healthy donors and patients.

A sort by CD45RO/CCR7/CD25/CD127/CD95/CD27 yielded CD4+ naive, central memory, regulatory and stem cell-like memory cells. Sorted cells reached over 95% purity in every population. In germline, CDR1 is SGHRS, CDR2 YFSETQ. CDR3 length equals 14 residues. V was cut by 5 bases and J by 3 bases, with 13 bases left in between. General observations from the study: Researchers reported that naive, central memory and Treg TCRB repertoires appeared more similar in patients than in healthy donors. The study found moderately but significantly shorter TCRB CDR3s in all four CD4+ subsets of Type 1 diabetes patients.

Reverse transcribing all isolated RNA meant expressed TCRB transcripts were sequenced. Produced via immunoSEQ multiplex PCR; TCRdb's table is partial and in-frame only. The repertoire has 250,000 to 350,000 clones, about 15% of them found once; the top ten carry roughly 0.015%. The chain uses TRBV5-1 and TRBJ2-3, with a tentative D call TRBD1 (5 bases). Sequencing was performed on naive CD4+ T cells from blood. This receptor was taken from a man between 18 and 35 years old with type 1 diabetes. Here the CDR3 DNA reads TGCGCCAGCAGGCAGGGCCGTATAACAGATACGCAGTATTTT. Protein: CASRQGRITDTQYF.